Below, 14 T cell receptor beta chains from the same sample are listed, as sequenced in a study of HIV-infected patients and healthy controls. All unsorted peripheral T cells were captured because whole blood was used without fractionation. Alpha and beta constant-region primers primed reverse transcription of 500 to 550 ng RNA. Separate chain-specific third strand synthesis with multiplexing indices produced the alpha and beta libraries. Using its own MiXCR run on the 5' RACE reads, TCRdb lists one record per CDR3 protein. This table holds around 11,000 distinct CDR3 sequences, 10% found once. Sequences were derived from blood, sampled before antiretroviral therapy. These receptors were obtained from an adult with HIV infection.

There are many counts of this clonotype. The chain couples TRBV29-1 to TRBJ2-7; no clear D gene. Trimming left V 4 bases short and J 1 base short, with 5 bases between. Germline V gene sequence: CDR1 SQVTM, CDR2 ANQGSEA. The CDR3 is 11 residues long. The CDR3 DNA reads as TGCAGCGTTGGAGTTTCCTACGAGCAGTACTTC. Encoded protein: CSVGVSYEQYF.

The chain carries TRBV5-1 and TRBJ2-7, with TRBD1 identical over 7 bases. Germline-derived CDR1 and CDR2 are SGHRS and YFSETQ. This CDR3 region has 13 residues. V trimming: 5 bases; J trimming: 2 bases; junction bases outside the gene matches: 4. CDR3: CASRGTVAYEQYF. CDR3 nucleotides: TGCGCCAGCAGAGGGACAGTGGCCTACGAGCAGTACTTC.

This clonotype was found a few times. The chain has TRBV10-3 and TRBJ2-1; D is possibly TRBD1 or TRBD2 (5 bases each). V was shortened by 8 bases and J by 7 bases, with 15 bases between the two germline ends. This CDR3 has 13 residues. Germline CDR1 reads ENHRY; CDR2 reads SYGVKD. The chain's CDR3 is CAISGTLSNEQFF. The CDR3 DNA reads as TGTGCCATCTCGGGGACCTTGAGTAATGAGCAGTTCTTC.

The table lists this clonotype with many counts. J is TRBJ1-1 and V is TRBV16; D gene ambiguous. There are 11 residues in the CDR3. Trimming removed 3 bases from V and 2 bases from J, with 1 base in between. CDR1 is KGHSY, CDR2 FQNENV, per germline. For the CDR3, the DNA is TGTGCCAGCAGCCATAACACTGAAGCTTTCTTT. Its translation: CASSHNTEAFF.

Many counts were recorded for this clonotype. The V gene is TRBV6-6, the J gene TRBJ2-5, with D possibly matching TRBD2 (5 bases). Per germline, CDR1 MNHNY and CDR2 SVGAGI (reference sequence). The CDR3 sequence is 15 residues long. V was trimmed by 3 bases and J by 1 base, leaving 12 bases between them. The CDR3 DNA reads TGTGCCAGCAGTTATTTAGAGGGCCTCCAAGAGACCCAGTACTTC. Translating it yields CASSYLEGLQETQYF.

This clonotype appeared many times. The chain combines TRBV5-1 with TRBJ2-3; a possible D gene is TRBD1 (5 bases). The CDR3 consists of 13 residues. Trimming took 7 bases from V and 4 from J, leaving 13 bases between them. Germline V gene data show CDR1 as SGHRS and CDR2 as YFSETQ. CDR3 amino acids: CASAFGQSDTQYF. CDR3 DNA: TGCGCCAGCGCCTTTGGACAATCAGATACGCAGTATTTT.

This clonotype has more than one count but fewer than ten. This chain uses TRBV11-2 with TRBJ1-6; no reliable D call. The CDR3 spans 15 residues. Germline V gene data show CDR1 as SGHAT and CDR2 as FQNNGV. Trimming removed 2 bases at V and 4 bases at J, with 9 bases between. The CDR3 bases are TGTGCCAGCAGCTTATCGGCAGTGTATAATTCACCCCTCCACTTT. It encodes CASSLSAVYNSPLHF.

This clonotype is judged medium-sized. This chain connects TRBV11-2 to TRBJ2-1; D is uncertain. CDR1 SGHAT and CDR2 FQNNGV come from the germline V gene. CDR3 size: 14 residues. The V gene lost 5 bases and the J gene lost 2 bases, with 10 bases spanning the gap. The CDR3 DNA reads as TGTGCCAGCAGCCTTGACTTAACCTACAATGAGCAGTTCTTC. Protein sequence: CASSLDLTYNEQFF. Based on the CDR3 plus reference TRBV11-2 and TRBJ2-1, the full variable domain is EAGVAQSPRYKIIEKRQSVAFWCNPISGHATLYWYQQILGQGPKLLIQFQNNGVVDDSQLPKDRFSAERLKGVDSTLKIQPAKLEDSAVYLCASSLDLTYNEQFFGPGTRLTVL.

This clonotype was seen at least ten times. The chain uses TRBV29-1 and TRBJ2-7; D assignment may be TRBD1 or TRBD2 (5 bases each). Germline V gene lookup returns CDR1 SQVTM and CDR2 ANQGSEA. Trimming took 5 bases from V and 2 from J, leaving 16 bases between them. CDR3 length: 14 amino acids. CDR3 loop: CSVSAGTVTYEQYF. The CDR3 DNA sequence: TGCAGCGTTTCCGCCGGGACCGTTACCTACGAGCAGTACTTC.

This clonotype has at least ten counts. This sequence joins TRBV3-1 and TRBJ2-5, with TRBD2 as a possible D gene (6 bases). The germline V and J ends were trimmed by 4 bases and 3 bases, with 12 bases remaining between them. The CDR3 is made up of 14 amino acids. CDR1 is LGHDT and CDR2 is YNNKEL in the germline V gene (reference sequence). CDR3 in amino acids: CASSRNGGEETQYF. DNA for the CDR3: TGTGCCAGCAGCCGGAATGGCGGGGAAGAGACCCAGTACTTC.

This clonotype was seen ten or more times. The chain links TRBV5-4 to TRBJ2-5; tentatively, D is TRBD1 (5 bases). The germline V gene encodes CDR1 SGHNT and CDR2 YYREEE (reference sequence). The CDR3 length is 13 residues. V was cut by 4 bases and J by 3 bases, with 10 bases left in between. The chain's CDR3 is CASSRDREETQYF. CDR3 DNA: TGTGCCAGCAGCCGTGACAGAGAAGAGACCCAGTACTTC.

This clonotype was found many times. This chain links TRBV20-1 with TRBJ1-1; 7 nucleotides line up with TRBD1. This CDR3 region has 14 residues. J was trimmed by 4 bases and V by 7 bases; bases with no gene match: 12. The germline CDR1 and CDR2 sequences are DFQATT and SNEGSKA (reference sequence). The CDR3 region has the DNA TGCAGTGGCATCCAACAGGGGTATAGCACTGAAGCTTTCTTT. Protein sequence: CSGIQQGYSTEAFF.

This clonotype was seen many times. The chain carries TRBV7-9 and TRBJ2-5, with D maybe TRBD2 (5 bases). V shed 6 bases and J shed 3 bases, with 14 bases lying between them. CDR1 is SEHNR, CDR2 FQNEAQ, per germline (reference sequence). This CDR3 has 14 amino acids. DNA for the CDR3: TGTGCCAGCAGTCGAGCCGAGGGAGAAGAGACCCAGTACTTC. The encoded protein is CASSRAEGEETQYF.

This clonotype was recorded many times. The V and J genes are TRBV6-1 and TRBJ2-5, with 8 bases identical to TRBD2. Losses at the gene ends were 6 bases for V and 0 bases for J; bases not matched to a gene: 9. The germline V gene encodes CDR1 MNHNS and CDR2 SASEGT. The CDR3 totals 16 residues. CDR3 coding DNA: TGTGCCAGCAGCCCAGTCACTAGCGGAAACCAAGAGACCCAGTACTTC. Amino acid sequence: CASSPVTSGNQETQYF.